This T cell receptor beta chain was documented in a study of beta chain features in type 1 diabetes. Whole-study findings and limits: Among all four CD4+ subsets, Type 1 diabetes patients had TCRB CDR3s that were moderately but significantly shorter.

This CDR3 comprises 12 residues. Trimming at V came to 5 bases and at J to 11 bases, leaving 5 bases not matched to a gene. CDR1 and CDR2 (germline): MNHEY, SVGAGI. Comment on this clone: The antigen is unknown.

Investigators reverse transcribed all isolated RNA, so they sequenced expressed TCRB transcripts. Sequencing was performed with immunoSEQ multiplex PCR; in TCRdb, only in-frame clones are kept and a portion is missing. Here the sample spans roughly 250,000 clones, over 20% being singletons. This clonotype was sampled from a woman aged 40 to 50 with type 1 diabetes. The chain is built from TRBV6-5 and TRBJ1-5; 8 bases map to TRBD1. Input material: naive CD4+ T cells from blood. CDR3 nucleotides: TGTGCCAGCAGTCCAACGACAGGGGCCCAGCATTTT. It codes for CASSPTTGAQHF.